These 22 T cell receptor beta chains share one sample of origin, sequenced in a study of cytomegalovirus exposure and HLA in healthy donors. This PCR relied on a set of 60 Vbeta primers and 13 Jbeta primers. Sequencing was performed with immunoSEQ multiplex PCR; in TCRdb, only in-frame clones are kept and a portion is missing. The top ten clones hold around 3.4% of a sample with 130,000 or so clones, more than 60% of them seen once. Specimen: PBMCs. All receptors derive from a man in his forties in good health and CMV-seronegative.

The rearrangement joins TRBV5-6 to TRBJ1-4; D is possibly TRBD1 (5 bases). Per germline, CDR1 SGHDT and CDR2 YYEEEE. Trimming removed 1 base at V and 3 bases at J, with 10 bases between. This CDR3 spans 15 amino acids. Written as DNA, the CDR3 is TGTGCCAGCAGCTTGTTGGGGCGACCTAATGAAAAACTGTTTTTT. It yields the protein CASSLLGRPNEKLFF.

This chain links TRBV5-5 with TRBJ1-2, with a weak D call TRBD1 (5 bases). Trimming left V 4 bases short and J 2 bases short, with 12 bases between. There are 14 residues in the CDR3. Germline V gene data show CDR1 as SGHKS and CDR2 as YYEKEE (reference sequence). The CDR3 DNA reads TGTGCCAGCAGCCGGGAGACAGCGAACTATGGCTACACCTTC. Its translation is CASSRETANYGYTF.

The V gene is TRBV18, the J gene TRBJ2-3; TRBD1 matches 7 bases. This CDR3 has 15 residues. From germline, CDR1 is KGHSH and CDR2 LQKENI. V lost 0 bases and J lost 2; bases outside the gene matches: 2. The DNA for the CDR3 is TGTGCCAGCTCACCACCAGGGGGCCCCACAGATACGCAGTATTTT. Its translation is CASSPPGGPTDTQYF.

V usage is TRBV4-2 and J usage is TRBJ1-2; TRBD1 agrees at 7 bases. Germline V gene data show CDR1 as LGHNA and CDR2 as YNFKEQ. The CDR3 contains 14 residues. Germline trimming cut 5 bases from V and 3 bases from J; bases unmatched to any gene: 6. CDR3 coding DNA: TGTGCCAGCAGCTCCATAGGGACAGACTATGGCTACACCTTC. Protein sequence: CASSSIGTDYGYTF.

This chain connects TRBV7-2 to TRBJ1-6, with TRBD1 identical over 11 bases. The V gene's germline CDR1 is SGHTA and CDR2 FQGNSA. CDR3 size: 15 residues. The trim removed 5 bases at V and 11 bases at J, leaving 8 bases unmatched. CDR3 residues: CASSPQDRGLAPLHF. For the CDR3, the DNA is TGTGCCAGCAGCCCTCAGGACAGGGGGCTTGCACCCCTCCACTTT.

This clone was counted a few times. V gene TRBV4-3 combines with J gene TRBJ1-5, with D hard to call. Germline lookup yields CDR1 LGHNA and CDR2 YSLEER. V dropped 0 bases and J dropped 0 bases, with 9 bases sitting between them. The CDR3 runs to 16 residues. As DNA, the CDR3 is TGCGCCAGCAGCCAAGATGTTGGCCATAGCAATCAGCCCCAGCATTTT. Protein: CASSQDVGHSNQPQHF.

V gene TRBV18 combines with J gene TRBJ2-5; maybe TRBD2 (5 bases). Per germline, CDR1 KGHSH and CDR2 LQKENI. V was pared by 3 bases and J by 5 bases, with 13 bases between. The CDR3 has 14 residues. The DNA for the CDR3 is TGTGCCAGCTCACCCCCCTTCGGGGAGGAGACCCAGTACTTC. It specifies CASSPPFGEETQYF.

CDR3 loop: CASSQFGQGSSYNEQFF. The CDR3 DNA is TGCGCCAGCAGCCAATTCGGACAGGGGAGCTCCTACAATGAGCAGTTCTTC. This sequence joins TRBV4-3 and TRBJ2-1, with 9 bases fitting TRBD1. Germline V lookup: CDR1 LGHNA, CDR2 YSLEER. The CDR3 contains 17 residues. Germline trimming cut 2 bases from V and 0 bases from J; bases unmatched to any gene: 5.

V gene TRBV9 combines with J gene TRBJ1-4, with 7 bases matching TRBD1. Germline values: CDR1 SGDLS, CDR2 YYNGEE. The CDR3 totals 13 residues. V was pared by 3 bases and J by 7 bases, with 3 bases of the junction left unmatched. This CDR3 is CASSARTGEKLFF. The DNA of the CDR3 is TGTGCCAGCAGCGCGAGGACAGGTGAAAAACTGTTTTTT.

The CDR3 loop is CAISESQYYGYTF. CDR3 DNA sequence: TGTGCCATCAGTGAGTCACAGTACTATGGCTACACCTTC. The chain carries TRBV10-3 and TRBJ1-2; D is unresolved. The CDR3 loop spans 13 amino acids. With 0 bases removed from V and 3 bases from J, the gap between germline ends came to 5 bases. Germline V CDR1 and CDR2: ENHRY, SYGVKD.

J is TRBJ1-5 and V is TRBV6-6; the D gene is possibly TRBD1 (6 bases). Germline lookup yields CDR1 MNHNY and CDR2 SVGAGI (reference sequence). CDR3 length: 13 residues. V was cut by 6 bases and J by 3 bases, with 9 bases left in between. The DNA for the CDR3 is TGTGCCAGCAGACAGGGCTTCAATCAGCCCCAGCATTTT. Its protein product is CASRQGFNQPQHF.

The chain links TRBV19 to TRBJ1-4, with D possibly being TRBD1 (6 bases). Trimming took 5 bases from V and 7 from J, leaving 23 bases between them. This CDR3 has 17 amino acids. Germline assignment: CDR1 LNHDA and CDR2 SQIVND (reference sequence). The CDR3 region is CASSGLQGRANGEKLFF. The CDR3, as DNA: TGTGCCAGTAGTGGTTTACAGGGACGGGCCAACGGTGAAAAACTGTTTTTT.

CDR3 nucleotides: TGTGCCAGCAGTTTACAAAGGAGAGAGACCCAGTACTTC. It translates to CASSLQRRETQYF. The J gene is TRBJ2-5, the V gene TRBV27; D gene ambiguous. Germline V CDR1 and CDR2: MNHEY, SMNVEV (reference sequence). CDR3 length: 13 amino acids. Trimming stripped 2 bases from V and 4 bases from J, with 8 bases between.

The V and J genes are TRBV18 and TRBJ1-2; the match to TRBD1 covers 7 bases. The CDR3 totals 14 residues. Germline values: CDR1 KGHSH, CDR2 LQKENI. V lost 10 bases, J lost 4 bases, and 12 bases stayed unmatched. CDR3 region: CATTDTGVAYGYTF. In DNA, the CDR3 is TGTGCCACCACCGACACAGGGGTTGCCTATGGCTACACCTTC.

This clone was counted only a few times. The V gene is TRBV11-2, the J gene TRBJ2-7; the D gene is possibly TRBD2 (6 bases). The CDR3 sequence is 14 residues long. Germline values: CDR1 SGHAT, CDR2 FQNNGV. The V end lost 4 bases, the J end lost 9 bases, and 19 bases lay between the germline ends. This CDR3 is CASSYRASEMRQYF. Written as DNA, the CDR3 is TGTGCCAGCAGCTATCGGGCTAGCGAGATGAGGCAGTACTTC.

The chain recombines TRBV2 with TRBJ1-1; a possible D gene is TRBD1 (5 bases). The germline V gene encodes CDR1 SNHLY and CDR2 FYNNEI. Trimming took 10 bases from V and 4 from J, leaving 19 bases between them. This CDR3 spans 14 amino acids. The CDR3 is CAMSVRGKFTEAFF. The CDR3 DNA is TGTGCCATGAGCGTAAGGGGAAAGTTCACTGAAGCTTTCTTT.

Turning to this clone: Other DNA sequences in this sample translate to the same CDR3. J is TRBJ1-1 and V is TRBV4-3; D not resolved. CDR1 is LGHNA, CDR2 YSLEER, per germline. Trimming shortened V by 0 bases and J by 1 base, and 3 bases separated the two germline ends. This CDR3 is 13 amino acids long. The CDR3 sequence: CASSQDRNTEAFF. CDR3 coding DNA: TGCGCCAGCAGCCAAGATAGGAACACTGAAGCTTTCTTT.

The CDR3 here is CASSASGVQETQYF. CDR3 in DNA: TGTGCCAGCAGCGCTTCGGGAGTCCAAGAGACCCAGTACTTC. The gene calls are TRBV9 and TRBJ2-5; D perhaps matches TRBD2 (6 bases). This CDR3 region has 14 residues. Germline CDR1 SGDLS, CDR2 YYNGEE. Deletions cut 3 bases from V and 1 base from J, with 10 bases between. Full variable domain (rest looked up from reference TRBV9 and TRBJ2-5): DSGVTQTPKHLITATGQRVTLRCSPRSGDLSVYWYQQSLDQGLQFLIQYYNGEERAKGNILERFSAQQFPDLHSELNLSSLELGDSALYFCASSASGVQETQYFGPGTRLLVL.

This chain connects TRBV14 to TRBJ1-2; tentative D call: TRBD1 (5 bases). The CDR3 runs 15 residues. V lost 1 base, J lost 0 bases, and 9 bases lay in between. Germline CDR1 reads SGHDN; CDR2 reads FVKESK. This chain's CDR3 is CASSQGQPSNYGYTF. The CDR3 DNA follows: TGTGCCAGCAGCCAAGGACAGCCCTCTAACTATGGCTACACCTTC.

CDR3 in amino acids: CASSLIGQGNPGELFF. The CDR3 DNA sequence: TGTGCCAGCAGCTTAATTGGACAGGGGAATCCCGGGGAGCTGTTTTTT. The chain couples TRBV7-3 to TRBJ2-2; the match to TRBD1 covers 9 bases. Germline V gene lookup returns CDR1 SGHTA and CDR2 FQGTGA. The ends lost 1 base at V and 6 bases at J; junction bases unmatched: 6. The CDR3 runs to 16 residues.

This rearrangement joins TRBV10-3 to TRBJ2-1; 8 nucleotides match TRBD1. The CDR3 is 17 residues long. Germline assignment: CDR1 ENHRY and CDR2 SYGVKD. The V and J ends lost 4 bases and 0 bases, in that order; junction bases with no gene match: 8. The CDR3 DNA sequence: TGTGCCATCAGTGGCCGGGACAGGATGAGCTCCTACAATGAGCAGTTCTTC. As protein: CAISGRDRMSSYNEQFF.

The rearrangement joins TRBV6-4 to TRBJ2-1; D is perhaps TRBD2 (5 bases). The CDR3 totals 15 residues. The V end was cut by 0 bases, the J end by 2 bases, with 8 bases between. Germline CDR1 is MRHNA and CDR2 is SNTAGT. The CDR3 protein is CASSDSRGAYNEQFF. CDR3 nucleotides: TGTGCCAGCAGTGACTCCCGGGGAGCCTACAATGAGCAGTTCTTC.